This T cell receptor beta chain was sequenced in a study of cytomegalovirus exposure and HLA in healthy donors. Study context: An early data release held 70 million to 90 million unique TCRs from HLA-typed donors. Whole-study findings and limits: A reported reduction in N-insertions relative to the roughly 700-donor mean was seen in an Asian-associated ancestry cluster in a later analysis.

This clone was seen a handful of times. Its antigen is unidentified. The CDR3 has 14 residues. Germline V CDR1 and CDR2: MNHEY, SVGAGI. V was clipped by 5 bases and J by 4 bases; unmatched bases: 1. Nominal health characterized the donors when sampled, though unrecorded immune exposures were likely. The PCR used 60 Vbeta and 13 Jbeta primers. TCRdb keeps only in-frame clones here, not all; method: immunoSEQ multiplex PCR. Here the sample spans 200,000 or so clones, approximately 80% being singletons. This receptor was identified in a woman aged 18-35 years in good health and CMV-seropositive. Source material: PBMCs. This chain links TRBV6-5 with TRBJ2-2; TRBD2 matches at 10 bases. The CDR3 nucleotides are TGTGCCAGCAGTAGCGGGGGGGCCACCGGGGAGCTGTTTTTT. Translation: CASSSGGATGELFF.